This entry lists 16 T cell receptor beta chains sequenced from one sample in a study of Ad26.COV2.S vaccination and SARS-CoV-2 variants. Method: immunoSEQ multiplex PCR; TCRdb's copy keeps in-frame clones and lacks some. The sample has 450,000 to 550,000 clones, about nine tenths seen once. The treatment: roughly 20 received Ad26.COV2.S at low or high dose, single or two shots; about 5 received placebo; per-sample allocation not given. Sampling happened 63 days after the first vaccine or placebo injection. This specimen consisted of peripheral blood, obtained in a trial of Ad26.COV2.S vaccine versus placebo. These receptors were obtained from a person aged 18-60 years who received the Ad26.COV2.S COVID-19 vaccine or a placebo.

The gene calls are TRBV28 and TRBJ2-7, with 9 bases aligning to TRBD2. Trimming cost V 6 bases and J 4 bases; bases outside gene matches: 7. Germline V gene lookup returns CDR1 MDHEN and CDR2 SYDVKM. The CDR3 totals 14 residues. The CDR3 spells CASRNSGSRYEQYF. CDR3 nucleotide sequence: TGTGCCAGCAGAAATAGCGGGAGTCGGTACGAGCAGTACTTC.

V and J are TRBV3-1 (or the pseudogene TRBV3-2) and TRBJ2-4, with D perhaps TRBD1 (6 bases). Trimming cost V 2 bases and J 9 bases, with 17 bases left between them. Germline assignment: CDR1 LGHDT and CDR2 YNNKEL (reference sequence). The CDR3 contains 15 residues. CDR3 DNA sequence: TGTGCCAGCAGCCAAACTACAGGGTTGAGTAGCATTCAGTACTTC. It specifies CASSQTTGLSSIQYF.

This clone was picked up a small number of times. The rearrangement links TRBV6-4 to TRBJ2-1; TRBD2 matches 12 bases. Germline values: CDR1 MRHNA, CDR2 SNTAGT. V shed 0 bases, J shed 5 bases, and the junction held 2 bases outside the gene matches. This CDR3 is built from 16 residues. The CDR3 coding sequence is TGTGCCAGCAGTGACTCGGGACTAGCGGGTCACAATGAGCAGTTCTTC. Residues: CASSDSGLAGHNEQFF.

This clone appeared once. Other DNA sequences in the same sample also yield this CDR3. This chain connects TRBV15 to TRBJ2-7; no clear D gene. From germline, CDR1 is LNHNV and CDR2 YYDKDF (reference sequence). V lost 0 bases and J 4 bases, leaving 4 bases between the germline ends. This CDR3 region has 12 residues. CDR3 sequence: CATSREGYEQYF. The CDR3 DNA follows: TGTGCCACCAGCAGAGAGGGGTACGAGCAGTACTTC.

The CDR3 protein is CASSESIEGAQHF. Written as DNA, the CDR3 is TGTGCCAGCAGTGAAAGCATCGAGGGGGCCCAGCATTTT. The V and J genes are TRBV2 and TRBJ1-5; TRBD1 is a possible D gene (6 bases). The CDR3 has 13 amino acids. Per germline, CDR1 SNHLY and CDR2 FYNNEI. Trimming removed 2 bases at V and 11 bases at J, with 13 bases between. The whole variable domain, filled in from reference TRBV2 and TRBJ1-5, reads EPEVTQTPSHQVTQMGQEVILRCVPISNHLYFYWYRQILGQKVEFLVSFYNNEISEKSEIFDDQFSVERPDGSNFTLKIRSTKLEDSAMYFCASSESIEGAQHFGDGTRLSIL.

J is TRBJ2-1 and V is TRBV7-3; 8 bases line up with TRBD1. Unmatched junction bases numbered 2, after V lost 4 bases and J lost 0 bases. The CDR3 totals 15 residues. Germline V gene sequence: CDR1 SGHTA, CDR2 FQGTGA. The CDR3 DNA follows: TGTGCCAGCAGCTACACAGGGGGCTCCTACAATGAGCAGTTCTTC. It is translated as CASSYTGGSYNEQFF.

The rearrangement links TRBV6-1 to TRBJ1-1; D unclear. Germline-derived CDR1 and CDR2 are MNHNS and SASEGT. The CDR3 has 16 amino acids. V was trimmed by 4 bases and J by 5 bases, leaving 20 bases between them. CDR3 in amino acids: CASSVSLGSEFTEAFF. The CDR3 DNA is TGTGCCAGCAGTGTATCTCTTGGTAGCGAGTTTACTGAAGCTTTCTTT.

This chain connects TRBV18 to TRBJ1-3; 7 positions agree with TRBD1. CDR1 and CDR2 from the germline V gene are KGHSH and LQKENI. J was trimmed by 0 bases and V by 3 bases; bases with no gene match: 8. CDR3 length: 17 amino acids. The CDR3: CASSPVTGVSSGNTIYF. The CDR3 DNA reads TGTGCCAGCTCACCGGTCACAGGGGTCAGCTCTGGAAACACCATATATTTT.

This clone has just one count. The chain couples TRBV6-5 to TRBJ1-1; D gene unclear. The CDR3 runs 12 residues. Germline CDR1 and CDR2: MNHEY and SVGAGI. V shed 5 bases and J shed 8 bases, with 12 bases lying between them. CDR3 in amino acids: CASSPVEGEAFF. The CDR3, as DNA: TGTGCCAGCAGTCCCGTGGAAGGGGAAGCTTTCTTT.

As DNA, the CDR3 is TGTGCCAGCAGCCCAGACGGGACAGGGGGACTCTATGGCTACACCTTC. It codes for CASSPDGTGGLYGYTF. The gene calls are TRBV11-2 and TRBJ1-2, with 11 bases aligning to TRBD1. The CDR3 length is 16 residues. Germline CDR1 reads SGHAT; CDR2 reads FQNNGV. V shed 5 bases and J 4 bases; nucleotides not matched to a gene: 9.

The chain employs TRBV7-8 and TRBJ2-1, with 7 bases that match TRBD1. This CDR3 has 15 amino acids. V was pared by 5 bases and J by 9 bases, with 13 bases of the junction left unmatched. From germline, CDR1 is SGHVS and CDR2 FQNEAQ. CDR3 region: CASSMGQWKGGEQFF. In DNA, the CDR3 is TGTGCCAGCAGCATGGGACAGTGGAAAGGGGGTGAGCAGTTCTTC.

The chain carries TRBV11-3 and TRBJ2-3; a weak D match, TRBD1 (5 bases). Germline V gives CDR1 SGHNT, CDR2 YENEEA. Trimming stripped 5 bases from V and 6 bases from J, with 12 bases between. The CDR3 spans 13 residues. The CDR3 is CASSQHPGDTQYF. CDR3 DNA sequence: TGTGCCAGCAGCCAACACCCAGGGGATACGCAGTATTTT.

The genes are TRBV20-1 and TRBJ1-4; D is unresolved. CDR1 is DFQATT and CDR2 is SNEGSKA in the germline V gene (reference sequence). The CDR3 is 11 amino acids. Trimming cost V 6 bases and J 8 bases, with 10 bases left between them. The chain's CDR3 is CSAPGREKLFF. CDR3 DNA sequence: TGCAGTGCCCCGGGCCGGGAAAAACTGTTTTTT.

J is TRBJ2-5 and V is TRBV25-1; 8 bases line up with TRBD1. The germline gives CDR1 MGHDK, CDR2 SYGVNS. Losses at the gene ends were 6 bases for V and 5 bases for J; bases not matched to a gene: 8. This CDR3 region has 14 residues. CDR3 protein: CASSPDRGGETQYF. The CDR3 nucleotides read TGTGCCAGCAGCCCCGACAGGGGTGGCGAGACCCAGTACTTC.

The chain couples TRBV28 to TRBJ2-3; D possibly matches TRBD1 or TRBD2 (5 bases each). V lost 1 base, J lost 0 bases, and 20 bases lay in between. The germline gives CDR1 MDHEN, CDR2 SYDVKM. The CDR3 is made up of 19 amino acids. CDR3 sequence: CASSLLLFLGDRSTDTQYF. The CDR3 DNA reads TGTGCCAGCAGTTTATTACTTTTCTTGGGGGACCGAAGCACAGATACGCAGTATTTT. The entire variable domain, with the rest obtained from reference TRBV28 and TRBJ2-3, is as follows: DVKVTQSSRYLVKRTGEKVFLECVQDMDHENMFWYRQDPGLGLRLIYFSYDVKMKEKGDIPEGYSVSREKKERFSLILESASTNQTSMYLCASSLLLFLGDRSTDTQYFGPGTRLTVL.

The CDR3 DNA is TGTGCCAGCAGACAGGGGGCGTCGAGCAATCAGCCCCAGCATTTT. This gives the protein CASRQGASSNQPQHF. The chain couples TRBV6-5 to TRBJ1-5, with TRBD1 matching over 9 bases. CDR1 MNHEY and CDR2 SVGAGI come from the germline V gene. Germline trimming cut 6 bases from V and 1 base from J; bases unmatched to any gene: 4. The CDR3 loop spans 15 amino acids.